These 2 T cell receptor beta chains were all obtained from the same sample, sequenced in a study of blood T cell repertoires in COVID-19. The protocol was immunoSEQ multiplex PCR, while the TCRdb copy is restricted to in-frame clones and leaves out a portion. The sample consists of 150,000 to 200,000 clones, 70% to 90% of them appearing once. Sequencing used peripheral blood. These receptors were taken from a man in his forties or fifties with active or convalescent COVID-19.

The rearrangement joins TRBV6-6 to TRBJ2-7; 8 nucleotides agree with TRBD2. Looked up from germline, CDR1 is MNHNY and CDR2 is SVGAGI (reference sequence). V lost 5 bases to trimming and J lost 3 bases; unmatched junction nucleotides: 9. This CDR3 has 15 amino acids. The CDR3, as DNA: TGTGCCAGCAGTACAAAGGGGACTAGTGACTACGAGCAGTACTTC. Encoded protein: CASSTKGTSDYEQYF.

DNA of the CDR3: TGTGCCAAAGACAGGGAGGTCGGAAACACCATATATTTT. Amino acids: CAKDREVGNTIYF. The rearrangement joins TRBV21-1 to TRBJ1-3; the table names TRBD1, a call not compared with the DNA. TRBV21-1 is deemed a pseudogene. The CDR3 has 13 residues.